These T cell receptor beta chains were read from a single sample in a study of spatial heterogeneity in lung cancer. TCRdb used MiXCR to reprocess the 5' RACE reads, holding one entry per CDR3 protein. The table has about 87,000 distinct CDR3 sequences, approximately 20% seen once. The sample consisted of PBMCs, taken at follow-up. The receptors stem from a male donor with early-stage non-small cell lung cancer. CDR3s include the opening cysteine and the closing phenylalanine or tryptophan. Each record gives: V gene, clone size, J gene, D gene, CDR3 protein, CDR3 DNA. The D gene is left open where the match is weak. The size of a clone is reported for some rows only, either as once, few or many, or as a class for expanded clones.

TRBV19,-,TRBJ2-3,-,CASKGDGTDTQYF,TGTGCCAGTAAGGGGGATGGCACAGATACGCAGTATTTT
TRBV6-2/TRBV6-3,-,TRBJ1-1,-,CASSSPPRTTEAFF,TGTGCCAGCAGTTCCCCACCCCGAACCACTGAAGCTTTCTTT
TRBV3-1,few,TRBJ2-3,-,CASSQRMGTDTQYF,TGTGCCAGCAGCCAACGGATGGGCACAGATACGCAGTATTTT
TRBV7-9,many,TRBJ2-7,TRBD2,CASSPRTSGSLYEQYF,TGTGCCAGCAGCCCGCGGACTAGCGGGAGTCTCTACGAGCAGTACTTC
TRBV2,many,TRBJ2-2,TRBD2,CASGGTSPTGELFF,TGTGCCAGCGGGGGGACTAGCCCTACCGGGGAGCTGTTTTTT
TRBV7-2,-,TRBJ1-1,-,CASSLGGQTNTEAFF,TGTGCCAGCAGCTTAGGCGGACAGACGAACACTGAAGCTTTCTTT
TRBV5-1,-,TRBJ1-6,TRBD1,CASSHGRQGSNSPLHF,TGCGCCAGCAGCCACGGACGACAGGGGTCGAATTCACCCCTCCACTTT
TRBV5-1,-,TRBJ2-3,-,CASSFNRELTDTQYF,TGCGCCAGCAGCTTCAACAGGGAGCTCACAGATACGCAGTATTTT
TRBV19,few,TRBJ1-5,-,CASSPLDSWTYSNQPQHF,TGTGCCAGTAGCCCCCTGGACAGTTGGACTTATAGCAATCAGCCCCAGCATTTT
TRBV9,-,TRBJ2-5,-,CASSAWDTKSQETQYF,TGTGCCAGCAGCGCCTGGGACACGAAATCACAAGAGACCCAGTACTTC
TRBV7-3,-,TRBJ2-3,-,CASSLGTLAKSTDTQYF,TGTGCCAGCAGCTTAGGTACACTAGCTAAGAGCACAGATACGCAGTATTTT
TRBV20-1,few,TRBJ2-2,-,CSAITGGGNTGELFF,TGCAGTGCTATTACCGGAGGAGGGAACACCGGGGAGCTGTTTTTT
TRBV20-1,few,TRBJ2-5,-,CSARDPRLRQETQYF,TGCAGTGCTAGAGATCCCCGGCTTCGGCAAGAGACCCAGTACTTC
TRBV6-2/TRBV6-3,few,TRBJ1-1,-,CASREFTEAFF,TGTGCCAGCAGAGAATTCACTGAAGCTTTCTTT
TRBV11-3,-,TRBJ2-2,-,CASSPQVRGELFF,TGTGCCAGCAGCCCCCAGGTGCGCGGGGAGCTGTTTTTT
TRBV11-2,few,TRBJ2-5,-,CASSPAGPKTQYF,TGTGCCAGCAGCCCAGCCGGCCCGAAGACCCAGTACTTC
TRBV7-2,few,TRBJ1-4,-,CASSRSGNEKLFF,TGTGCCAGCAGCCGCAGTGGGAATGAAAAACTGTTTTTT
TRBV4-1,many,TRBJ1-1,-,CASSQLRDTEAFF,TGCGCCAGCAGCCAACTAAGGGACACTGAAGCTTTCTTT
TRBV7-9,-,TRBJ2-5,TRBD2,CASSFSTAGGKETQYF,TGTGCCAGCAGCTTTAGTACAGCGGGGGGCAAAGAGACCCAGTACTTC
TRBV12-3/TRBV12-4,many,TRBJ2-5,TRBD2,CASTSGGQQETQYF,TGTGCCAGCACAAGCGGGGGCCAGCAAGAGACCCAGTACTTC
TRBV7-3,few,TRBJ2-3,TRBD1,CASSPNPGQGTDTQYF,TGTGCCAGCAGCCCAAACCCGGGACAGGGCACAGATACGCAGTATTTT
TRBV12-3/TRBV12-4,many,TRBJ1-5,TRBD1,CASSSPSTGVRPQHF,TGTGCCAGCAGTTCCCCGTCGACAGGGGTGAGGCCCCAGCATTTT
TRBV10-3,few,TRBJ2-1,-,CAISESTRGEYNEQFF,TGTGCCATCAGTGAGTCCACGAGGGGAGAGTACAATGAGCAGTTCTTC
TRBV19,-,TRBJ2-5,-,CASSSYPGRETQYF,TGTGCCAGTAGTTCATACCCGGGAAGGGAGACCCAGTACTTC
TRBV18,few,TRBJ2-7,-,CASILYEQYF,TGTGCCAGCATCCTATACGAGCAGTACTTC
TRBV5-1,-,TRBJ1-4,TRBD1,CASSQGTGPTNEKLFF,TGCGCCAGCAGCCAAGGGACAGGCCCAACTAATGAAAAACTGTTTTTT
TRBV2,once,TRBJ2-6,-,CASLAFSGANVLTF,TGTGCCAGCCTTGCCTTCTCTGGGGCCAACGTCCTGACTTTC
TRBV5-1,few,TRBJ2-7,-,CASSLESRVRDEQYF,TGCGCCAGCAGCTTGGAATCGAGGGTCCGGGACGAGCAGTACTTC
TRBV29-1,-,TRBJ1-1,-,CSGRDLGGTEAFF,TGCAGCGGTAGGGATTTGGGCGGGACTGAAGCTTTCTTT
TRBV7-2,-,TRBJ2-5,TRBD1,CASSSSGQLETQYF,TGTGCCAGCAGCTCATCGGGACAGCTAGAGACCCAGTACTTC
TRBV2,few,TRBJ2-3,-,CASLPDTQYF,TGTGCCAGTTTGCCGGATACGCAGTATTTT
TRBV24-1,few,TRBJ2-1,-,CATSDLQRDEQFF,TGTGCCACCAGTGATTTGCAACGGGATGAGCAGTTCTTC
TRBV29-1,-,TRBJ1-2,-,CSVEKGYGYTF,TGCAGCGTTGAAAAGGGCTATGGCTACACCTTC
TRBV13,once,TRBJ2-6,-,CASSVGGANVLTF,TGTGCCAGCAGCGTAGGTGGGGCCAACGTCCTGACTTTC
TRBV24-1,few,TRBJ2-1,-,CATSGFRTSYNEQFF,TGTGCCACCTCTGGTTTCAGGACCTCCTACAATGAGCAGTTCTTC
TRBV10-1,-,TRBJ2-1,TRBD2,CASSEGTSGMRDYNEQFF,TGCGCCAGCAGTGAGGGGACTAGCGGAATGAGAGACTACAATGAGCAGTTCTTC
TRBV5-1,few,TRBJ2-1,-,CASSLAAQGGYNEQFF,TGCGCCAGCAGCTTGGCGGCTCAAGGCGGTTACAATGAGCAGTTCTTC
TRBV4-3,-,TRBJ1-3,-,CASSQDLIPGNTIYF,TGCGCCAGCAGCCAAGATCTGATTCCAGGAAACACCATATATTTT
TRBV5-5,-,TRBJ1-1,TRBD1,CASSWDRAVTEAFF,TGTGCCAGCAGCTGGGACAGGGCAGTCACTGAAGCTTTCTTT
TRBV20-1,-,TRBJ2-3,-,CSASWSRHSTDTQYF,TGCAGTGCTAGTTGGAGCCGACATAGCACAGATACGCAGTATTTT
TRBV7-8,few,TRBJ2-1,TRBD2,CASSYRGLASEQFF,TGTGCCAGCAGCTACCGTGGACTAGCCAGTGAGCAGTTCTTC
TRBV4-1,-,TRBJ2-1,TRBD2,CASSQGLAQFF,TGCGCCAGCAGCCAGGGACTAGCGCAGTTCTTC
TRBV6-2/TRBV6-3,few,TRBJ1-5,-,CASNGLGGLSNQPQHF,TGTGCCAGCAACGGCTTGGGGGGCTTAAGCAATCAGCCCCAGCATTTT
TRBV20-1,few,TRBJ2-7,TRBD2,CSASAGVHEQYF,TGCAGTGCGTCAGCGGGAGTCCACGAGCAGTACTTC
TRBV3-1,-,TRBJ2-1,TRBD2,CASSQSGRPYNEQFF,TGTGCCAGCAGCCAAAGCGGGAGGCCTTACAATGAGCAGTTCTTC
TRBV18,few,TRBJ1-1,TRBD1,CASSTAMTGGFTEAFF,TGTGCCAGCTCAACCGCGATGACAGGGGGCTTCACTGAAGCTTTCTTT
TRBV12-3/TRBV12-4,-,TRBJ1-6,TRBD1,CASSLDRGLSPLHF,TGTGCCAGCAGTTTGGACAGGGGGCTTTCACCCCTCCACTTT
TRBV14,-,TRBJ2-7,-,CASSQGWAGYEQYF,TGTGCCAGCAGCCAAGGATGGGCCGGCTACGAGCAGTACTTC
TRBV11-2,few,TRBJ2-3,TRBD1,CASSTGATDTQYF,TGTGCCAGCAGCACAGGGGCCACAGATACGCAGTATTTT
TRBV4-1,few,TRBJ1-1,-,CASSQPVRRTEAFF,TGCGCCAGCAGCCAACCCGTCAGGAGGACTGAAGCTTTCTTT
TRBV27,-,TRBJ2-3,-,CASSTRQAALTDTQYF,TGTGCCAGCAGTACCCGACAGGCCGCACTCACAGATACGCAGTATTTT
TRBV20-1,few,TRBJ2-1,TRBD2,CSANEELAGNEQFF,TGCAGTGCCAACGAGGAACTAGCGGGCAATGAGCAGTTCTTC